Below, one T cell receptor (beta chain) is given with its context. Antigen specificity is unknown. This record belongs to a study of cytomegalovirus exposure and HLA in healthy donors. About the study: Genotyping showed roughly 76% of approximately 430 donors falling in the Caucasian-associated ancestry cluster. Whole-study results and caveats: Later on, analysis showed that most CMV-associated TCR beta chains appeared to be HLA-restricted. High sensitivity and specificity were reportedly achieved when the classifier diagnosed cytomegalovirus status. A highly shared variant cluster was judged a likely technical artifact.

In the PCR, 60 Vbeta and 13 Jbeta primers were used. The data were produced by immunoSEQ multiplex PCR, yet TCRdb's version contains in-frame clones alone and is incomplete. The sample holds around 75,000 clones. The receptor was derived from a man aged 35 to 55 in good health and CMV-seronegative. Material: PBMCs.

The CDR3 reads CASSDSLAGAQETQYF. The CDR3 nucleotides read TGTGCCAGCAGTGACTCCCTAGCGGGAGCTCAAGAGACCCAGTACTTC. The chain employs TRBV28 and TRBJ2-5, with TRBD2 identical over 10 bases. The CDR3 is made up of 16 amino acids. CDR1 MDHEN and CDR2 SYDVKM come from the germline V gene. J gave up 2 bases and V 5 bases, and 8 bases lay outside the gene matches.